Described below is a single T cell receptor beta chain sequence and its context. Antigen: not known. The V gene lost 0 bases and the J gene lost 1 base, with 7 bases spanning the gap. Per the germline V gene, CDR1 is SGHRS and CDR2 is YFSETQ. The CDR3 contains 15 residues. The data were obtained in a study of T cell responses to AZD1222 COVID-19 vaccine. Overall study findings and caveats: An increase in Spike-specific TCR breadth and depth was observed after two AZD1222 doses. Among those given AZD1222, only 6 or 7 were seropositive at baseline.

Clones were read by immunoSEQ multiplex PCR, and TCRdb kept only the in-frame ones, dropping some. Here the sample spans about 130,000 clones, 92% being singletons. This TCR was recovered from an adult in good health. The sample was peripheral blood, taken on day 0 of AZD1222 vaccination. The chain uses TRBV5-1 and TRBJ2-2; D is uncertain. This CDR3 is CASSLGVQNTGELFF. CDR3 bases: TGCGCCAGCAGCTTGGGAGTGCAGAACACCGGGGAGCTGTTTTTT.